This T cell receptor (beta chain) was documented in a study of Ad26.COV2.S vaccination and SARS-CoV-2 variants. Overall study context: Of the COV1001 trial arms, the Ad26.COV2.S arm included the donor. Study outcomes and limitations: Following vaccination, spike-specific CD8+ and CD4+ T cell responses reportedly exhibited substantial breadth.

Germline V gene sequence: CDR1 MGHDK, CDR2 SYGVNS. This CDR3 spans 15 amino acids. V lost 4 bases to trimming and J lost 5 bases; unmatched junction nucleotides: 9. This clone was counted a single time. Its antigen is not identified. The treatment here: roughly 19 received Ad26.COV2.S at low or high dose, single or two shots; roughly five received placebo; per-sample allocation not given. Samples came from day 63 after the first vaccine or placebo injection. Clones were sequenced by immunoSEQ multiplex PCR, and TCRdb holds only the in-frame ones, with some missing. Altogether about 350,000 clones are present, around 86% being singletons, with the ten largest covering about 3%.

The chain couples TRBV25-1 to TRBJ2-5; 8 bases agree with TRBD2. The specimen was peripheral blood, collected in a trial of Ad26.COV2.S vaccine versus placebo. The TCR comes from a person between 18 and 59 years old who received the Ad26.COV2.S COVID-19 vaccine or a placebo. The CDR3 sequence: CASSVPSGLRETQYF. CDR3 bases: TGTGCCAGCAGTGTGCCTAGCGGGCTTCGGGAGACCCAGTACTTC. The variable domain in full, with the rest retrieved from reference TRBV25-1 and TRBJ2-5, is EADIYQTPRYLVIGTGKKITLECSQTMGHDKMYWYQQDPGMELHLIHYSYGVNSTEKGDLSSESTVSRIRTEHFPLTLESARPSHTSQYLCASSVPSGLRETQYFGPGTRLLVL.